This is a list of T cell receptor beta chains from one sample in a study of shared T cell receptors in the human thymus. Some clones are missing from TCRdb's copy, which holds only in-frame ones; the method was immunoSEQ multiplex PCR. Here the sample spans about 380,000 clones, over 90% being singletons. The specimen sequenced was thymocytes. The origin of the receptors is a human donor. CDR3s include the opening cysteine and the closing phenylalanine or tryptophan. Fields, in order: V gene, J gene, D gene, clone size, CDR3 DNA, CDR3 protein. A D gene is named only where the DNA matches it firmly. Expanded clones are given a class, and other clones once, few, many or no size at all.

V gene: TRBV7-9
J gene: TRBJ2-7
D gene: -
clone size: -
CDR3 DNA: TGTGCCAGCAGCTTAGGGGACTGGCTCTCCTACGAGCAGTACTTC
CDR3 protein: CASSLGDWLSYEQYF

V gene: TRBV18
J gene: TRBJ2-1
D gene: -
clone size: few
CDR3 DNA: TGTGCCAGCTCACTACCCGACCGGCAGAACTACAATGAGCAGTTCTTC
CDR3 protein: CASSLPDRQNYNEQFF

V gene: TRBV28
J gene: TRBJ1-1
D gene: -
clone size: -
CDR3 DNA: TGTGCCAGCAGGGGCAGGGAAAGAAACACTGAAGCTTTCTTT
CDR3 protein: CASRGRERNTEAFF

V gene: TRBV28
J gene: TRBJ1-4
D gene: -
clone size: once
CDR3 DNA: TGTGCCAGCAGTTTAGGGGGCCAGGAGCTTTTT
CDR3 protein: CASSLGGQELF

V gene: TRBV30
J gene: TRBJ2-1
D gene: -
clone size: -
CDR3 DNA: TGTGCCTGGAGCACAGGACAAGGATACAATGAGCAGTTCTTC
CDR3 protein: CAWSTGQGYNEQFF

V gene: TRBV5-5
J gene: TRBJ2-2
D gene: -
clone size: -
CDR3 DNA: TGTGCCAGCAGCCCTTTCGGAGGGGGGCGATCCGGGGAGCTGTTTTTT
CDR3 protein: CASSPFGGGRSGELFF

V gene: TRBV5-1
J gene: TRBJ2-1
D gene: -
clone size: -
CDR3 DNA: TGCGCCAGCAGTACGCACAATGAGCAGTTCTTC
CDR3 protein: CASSTHNEQFF

V gene: TRBV4-1
J gene: TRBJ2-1
D gene: TRBD2
clone size: -
CDR3 DNA: TGCGCCAGCAGCCCTCACCAACTAGCGGGGGCCGGGTTCTTC
CDR3 protein: CASSPHQLAGAGFF

V gene: TRBV19
J gene: TRBJ2-7
D gene: TRBD1
clone size: -
CDR3 DNA: TGTGCCAGTAGTATAGTAGGGACAGGGGCCTCGTACGAGCAGTACTTC
CDR3 protein: CASSIVGTGASYEQYF

V gene: TRBV6-4
J gene: TRBJ2-1
D gene: TRBD2
clone size: once
CDR3 DNA: TGTGCCAGCAGTTCGACTAGCGACTCCTACAATGAGCAGTTCTTC
CDR3 protein: CASSSTSDSYNEQFF

V gene: TRBV13
J gene: TRBJ2-7
D gene: -
clone size: -
CDR3 DNA: TGTGCCAGCAGCTTACTCGGGAGTGGCTACGAGCAGTACTTC
CDR3 protein: CASSLLGSGYEQYF

V gene: TRBV19
J gene: TRBJ2-3
D gene: TRBD2
clone size: -
CDR3 DNA: TGTGCCAGTAGTATAGGTATGGCTAGCGGGAGGGATGTCACAGATACGCAGTATTTT
CDR3 protein: CASSIGMASGRDVTDTQYF

V gene: TRBV28
J gene: TRBJ2-2
D gene: TRBD2
clone size: -
CDR3 DNA: TGTGCCAGCAGTTTACTATACACGCGGGAGCCCGGGGAGCTGTTTTTT
CDR3 protein: CASSLLYTREPGELFF

V gene: TRBV5-6
J gene: TRBJ2-3
D gene: -
clone size: once
CDR3 DNA: TGTGCCAGCAGCCGCTTGAGCGAACGGGGCACAGATACGCAGTATTTT
CDR3 protein: CASSRLSERGTDTQYF

V gene: TRBV5-6
J gene: TRBJ2-3
D gene: TRBD2
clone size: -
CDR3 DNA: TGTGCCAGCAGCTTCCAGCGGGAGGGCCTCACAGATACGCAGTATTTT
CDR3 protein: CASSFQREGLTDTQYF

V gene: TRBV10-2
J gene: TRBJ1-5
D gene: -
clone size: -
CDR3 DNA: TGCGCCAGCAGTGAGACGAATACCCAGGGGAGCAATCAGCCCCAGCATTTT
CDR3 protein: CASSETNTQGSNQPQHF

V gene: TRBV19
J gene: TRBJ2-7
D gene: -
clone size: -
CDR3 DNA: TGTGCCAGTAGCCAGAAGACAACTTCCTACGAGCAGTACTTC
CDR3 protein: CASSQKTTSYEQYF

V gene: TRBV5-6
J gene: TRBJ1-5
D gene: -
clone size: -
CDR3 DNA: TGTGCCAGCAGCTTGCAGGGAAGCAATCAGCCCCAGCATTTT
CDR3 protein: CASSLQGSNQPQHF

V gene: TRBV2
J gene: TRBJ2-7
D gene: TRBD1
clone size: -
CDR3 DNA: TGTGCCAGGGAGACAGGGTCGGACGAGCAGTACTTC
CDR3 protein: CARETGSDEQYF

V gene: TRBV7-6
J gene: TRBJ2-1
D gene: -
clone size: few
CDR3 DNA: TGTGCCAGCAGCAACTCCCTCAATGAGCAGTTCTTC
CDR3 protein: CASSNSLNEQFF

V gene: TRBV28
J gene: TRBJ1-4
D gene: -
clone size: -
CDR3 DNA: TGTGCCAGCAACTCCGTCGACAGCTCCCCCGTCAATGAAAAACTGTTTTTT
CDR3 protein: CASNSVDSSPVNEKLFF

V gene: TRBV19
J gene: TRBJ1-5
D gene: TRBD1
clone size: -
CDR3 DNA: TGTGCCAGTGCGACAGGGGGGTCGAGCAATCAGCCCCAGCATTTT
CDR3 protein: CASATGGSSNQPQHF

V gene: TRBV4-3
J gene: TRBJ2-1
D gene: -
clone size: -
CDR3 DNA: TGCGCCAGCAGCCAAGATCGAGTCAATGAGCAGTTCTTC
CDR3 protein: CASSQDRVNEQFF

V gene: TRBV14
J gene: TRBJ2-7
D gene: -
clone size: -
CDR3 DNA: TGTGCCAGCAGCGAGGCTAGGAGGGACACGTGCTACGAGCAGTACTTC
CDR3 protein: CASSEARRDTCYEQYF

V gene: TRBV18
J gene: TRBJ1-1
D gene: -
clone size: -
CDR3 DNA: TGTGCCAGCTCACCACTGTGGAAGAATCGGCAGGCGAACACTGAAGCTTTCTTT
CDR3 protein: CASSPLWKNRQANTEAFF

V gene: TRBV6-5
J gene: TRBJ2-2
D gene: TRBD1
clone size: -
CDR3 DNA: TGTGCCAGCAGTCCCCAGGGGGACACCGGGGAGCTGTTTTTT
CDR3 protein: CASSPQGDTGELFF

V gene: TRBV6-1
J gene: TRBJ1-3
D gene: TRBD1
clone size: -
CDR3 DNA: TGTGCCAGCCCAGGAGGGGGCGAGTCTGGAAACACCATATATTTT
CDR3 protein: CASPGGGESGNTIYF

V gene: TRBV20-1
J gene: TRBJ1-1
D gene: -
clone size: -
CDR3 DNA: TGCAGTGCTAGAATGTACACTGAAGCTTTCTTT
CDR3 protein: CSARMYTEAFF